The 26 T cell receptor beta chains given below trace back to one sample, sequenced in a study of blood T cell repertoires in COVID-19. Assay: immunoSEQ multiplex PCR; the TCRdb copy retains only in-frame clones and omits some. This sample yields 140,000 or so clones, of which around 87% are seen a single time; over 9% belongs to the top ten. Sequencing was performed on PBMCs or T cells enriched from blood (not recorded which). The receptors come from a man in his 60s who had recovered from COVID-19.

J is TRBJ2-2 and V is TRBV11-2; 10 nucleotides align to TRBD1. V lost 3 bases and J lost 7; bases outside the gene matches: 5. Per the germline V gene, CDR1 is SGHAT and CDR2 is FQNNGV. The CDR3 totals 15 residues. This CDR3 is CASSFRQGANGELFF. The DNA of the CDR3 is TGTGCCAGCAGCTTTAGACAGGGGGCGAACGGGGAGCTGTTTTTT.

The V gene is TRBV25-1, the J gene TRBJ2-5; the D gene is possibly TRBD1 (5 bases). The germline V gene encodes CDR1 MGHDK and CDR2 SYGVNS. The CDR3 loop spans 15 amino acids. The V end was cut by 3 bases, the J end by 3 bases, with 14 bases between. CDR3 amino acids: CASSDPRAGKETQYF. In DNA, the CDR3 is TGTGCCAGCAGTGATCCCCGCGCAGGGAAAGAGACCCAGTACTTC. Full variable domain (remainder filled in from reference TRBV25-1 and TRBJ2-5): EADIYQTPRYLVIGTGKKITLECSQTMGHDKMYWYQQDPGMELHLIHYSYGVNSTEKGDLSSESTVSRIRTEHFPLTLESARPSHTSQYLCASSDPRAGKETQYFGPGTRLLVL.

J is TRBJ2-3 and V is TRBV19, with 8 nucleotides matching TRBD2. The ends lost 3 bases at V and 2 bases at J; junction bases unmatched: 22. CDR1 is LNHDA and CDR2 is SQIVND in the germline V gene (reference sequence). The CDR3 has 21 amino acids. The CDR3 DNA reads as TGTGCCAGTAGTATTAGAGCCCGCGCATGGCGGGAGGAGGATAACACAGATACGCAGTATTTT. This encodes CASSIRARAWREEDNTDTQYF.

The chain recombines TRBV5-5 with TRBJ1-2, with D unclear. This CDR3 contains 15 residues. Germline V lookup: CDR1 SGHKS, CDR2 YYEKEE (reference sequence). Trimming shortened V by 4 bases and J by 2 bases, and 15 bases separated the two germline ends. The CDR3 sequence: CASSTTQGVNYGYTF. For the CDR3, the DNA is TGTGCCAGCAGCACGACTCAAGGAGTAAACTATGGCTACACCTTC.

This clone has a handful of counts. The chain links TRBV2 to TRBJ1-6; 9 bases match TRBD1. Germline CDR1 SNHLY, CDR2 FYNNEI. The CDR3 runs to 15 residues. Trimming at V came to 2 bases and at J to 7 bases, leaving 3 bases not matched to a gene. The CDR3 loop is CASSEFGQGNSPLHF. In DNA form, the CDR3 reads TGTGCCAGCAGTGAATTTGGACAGGGGAATTCACCCCTCCACTTT.

J is TRBJ2-1 and V is TRBV9, with 8 bases fitting TRBD1. The CDR3 sequence is 16 residues long. The germline gives CDR1 SGDLS, CDR2 YYNGEE. V lost 0 bases and J lost 7; bases outside the gene matches: 9. CDR3 amino acids: CASSVASVTGGNEQFF. DNA of the CDR3: TGTGCCAGCAGCGTAGCTTCAGTCACAGGGGGGAATGAGCAGTTCTTC.

This clone was observed a few times. V and J are TRBV7-9 and TRBJ1-6; D possibly corresponds to TRBD1 (6 bases). Germline assignment: CDR1 SEHNR and CDR2 FQNEAQ (reference sequence). The CDR3 length is 16 residues. With 5 bases removed from V and 6 bases from J, the gap between germline ends came to 17 bases. CDR3 sequence reads: CASSPRGQRLNSPLHF. CDR3 coding DNA: TGTGCCAGCAGCCCCCGGGGACAACGGCTTAATTCACCCCTCCACTTT.

This chain connects TRBV1 to TRBJ2-5; no check of the table's D call, TRBD2, against the DNA was made. TRBV1 represents a pseudogene. CDR3 size: 15 residues. In DNA form, the CDR3 reads TGCACCAGCAGCCAAGGGACTAGCGGGGGAGAGACCCAGTACTTC. Protein sequence: CTSSQGTSGGETQYF.

This sequence joins TRBV4-1 and TRBJ1-4, with TRBD1 identical over 10 bases. V lost 3 bases to trimming and J lost 5 bases; unmatched junction nucleotides: 3. Looked up from germline, CDR1 is MGHRA and CDR2 is YSYEKL. The CDR3 runs to 15 residues. The CDR3 region has the DNA TGCGCCAGCAGCCACCCGGGACAGGGGAATGAAAAACTGTTTTTT. This codes for CASSHPGQGNEKLFF.

The J gene is TRBJ2-7, the V gene TRBV28; 9 nucleotides align to TRBD1. This CDR3 is 15 amino acids long. V lost 10 bases to trimming and J lost 0 bases; unmatched junction nucleotides: 10. Germline CDR1 and CDR2: MDHEN and SYDVKM. As DNA, the CDR3 is TGTGCCATCCTAACCGGGACAGGGACCTCCTACGAGCAGTACTTC. It encodes CAILTGTGTSYEQYF.

The V and J genes are TRBV30 and TRBJ1-2; 7 nucleotides match TRBD1. This CDR3 comprises 13 residues. The germline V gene has CDR1 GTSNPN and CDR2 SVGIG (reference sequence). J was trimmed by 8 bases and V by 5 bases; bases with no gene match: 11. Here the CDR3 DNA reads TGTGCCTGGCGGGTAGGGGGCGCGGGGGGCTACACCTTC. It encodes CAWRVGGAGGYTF.

The V call is TRBV3-1 (or the pseudogene TRBV3-2), the J call TRBJ2-5; D is perhaps TRBD2 (5 bases). The CDR3 has 13 amino acids. V lost 4 bases to trimming and J lost 5 bases, with 11 bases between them. The V gene's germline CDR1 is LGHDT and CDR2 YNNKEL (reference sequence). CDR3 in amino acids: CASSLGLAETQYF. The CDR3 DNA is TGTGCCAGCAGCCTAGGATTAGCGGAGACCCAGTACTTC.

The chain employs TRBV5-1 and TRBJ2-1; 9 positions match TRBD1. There are 15 residues in the CDR3. Germline CDR1 reads SGHRS; CDR2 reads YFSETQ. J was trimmed by 4 bases and V by 4 bases; bases with no gene match: 6. This CDR3 reads CASSVQGAPYNEQFF. As DNA, the CDR3 is TGCGCCAGCAGCGTACAGGGGGCCCCTTACAATGAGCAGTTCTTC.

The chain joins TRBV6-5 to TRBJ1-6; D uncertain. Germline V gives CDR1 MNHEY, CDR2 SVGAGI. The CDR3 is 14 amino acids. Trimming removed 5 bases from V and 2 bases from J, with 7 bases in between. DNA for the CDR3: TGTGCCAGCAGTCCGGGAACCTATAATTCACCCCTCCACTTT. It specifies CASSPGTYNSPLHF.

J is TRBJ2-3 and V is TRBV7-3; a weak D match, TRBD1 (6 bases). The V and J ends lost 1 base and 8 bases respectively, with 13 bases between them. The CDR3 totals 14 residues. Per the germline V gene, CDR1 is SGHTA and CDR2 is FQGTGA. The CDR3 nucleotides read TGTGCCAGCAGCTTAAGAGGGGGTATCGGTACGCAGTATTTT. Protein product: CASSLRGGIGTQYF.

The rearrangement links TRBV19 to TRBJ1-2; D remains ambiguous. Germline assignment: CDR1 LNHDA and CDR2 SQIVND (reference sequence). This CDR3 has 14 amino acids. Trimming pared 1 base from V and 1 base from J, leaving 7 bases between. The CDR3 is CASSIGPGNYGYTF. CDR3 coding DNA: TGTGCCAGTAGTATAGGGCCAGGTAACTATGGCTACACCTTC.

The chain employs TRBV9 and TRBJ1-2; D possibly corresponds to TRBD1 (5 bases). The germline V gene has CDR1 SGDLS and CDR2 YYNGEE. V was clipped by 0 bases and J by 4 bases, with 10 bases between them. The CDR3 totals 14 residues. The CDR3 here is CASSVVEGLYGYTF. For the CDR3, the DNA is TGTGCCAGCAGCGTAGTTGAGGGACTCTATGGCTACACCTTC.

This clone was recorded only once. J is TRBJ1-1 and V is TRBV19; D is perhaps TRBD1 (6 bases). Looked up from germline, CDR1 is LNHDA and CDR2 is SQIVND (reference sequence). This CDR3 has 13 residues. Deletions cut 10 bases from V and 3 bases from J, with 15 bases between. The CDR3 DNA sequence: TGTGCCACCTCGGGACAAACCCACACTGAAGCTTTCTTT. This encodes CATSGQTHTEAFF.

V gene TRBV6-4 combines with J gene TRBJ2-3; no definite D call. Trimming shortened V by 3 bases and J by 4 bases, and 11 bases separated the two germline ends. The CDR3 covers 14 residues. CDR1 MRHNA and CDR2 SNTAGT come from the germline V gene. CDR3: CASSEQLSADTQYF. DNA for the CDR3: TGTGCCAGCAGTGAACAGTTGTCGGCAGATACGCAGTATTTT.

The rearrangement links TRBV10-3 to TRBJ1-2; D is perhaps TRBD1 (6 bases). The CDR3 is 13 residues long. Germline assignment: CDR1 ENHRY and CDR2 SYGVKD. V was cut by 4 bases and J by 7 bases, with 13 bases left in between. Here the CDR3 reads CAISGIAGAGYTF. CDR3 coding DNA: TGTGCCATCAGTGGAATTGCGGGGGCTGGCTACACCTTC.

The chain employs TRBV2 and TRBJ2-7; TRBD1 agrees at 12 bases. The CDR3 loop spans 14 amino acids. With 6 bases clipped from V and 3 bases from J, the junction kept 3 bases outside the gene matches. CDR1 SNHLY and CDR2 FYNNEI come from the germline V gene. The DNA of the CDR3 is TGTGCCAGCAGGGGACAGGGGGCGGTCTACGAGCAGTACTTC. It translates to CASRGQGAVYEQYF.

This rearrangement joins TRBV9 to TRBJ2-1; TRBD1 might be the D (6 bases). The CDR3 is 17 residues long. Trimming shortened V by 3 bases and J by 3 bases, and 19 bases separated the two germline ends. Germline V gene lookup returns CDR1 SGDLS and CDR2 YYNGEE. The DNA for the CDR3 is TGTGCCAGCAGCGCACGAGCAAGACAGGAGATCTACAATGAGCAGTTCTTC. This gives the protein CASSARARQEIYNEQFF.

This rearrangement joins TRBV10-3 to TRBJ2-3; TRBD1 agrees at 8 bases. Losses at the gene ends were 6 bases for V and 9 bases for J; bases not matched to a gene: 5. Germline values: CDR1 ENHRY, CDR2 SYGVKD. This CDR3 is built from 12 residues. The CDR3 DNA reads TGTGCCATCAGGGACAGGGAGGTCACGCAGTATTTT. Its protein product is CAIRDREVTQYF.

The chain combines TRBV4-1 with TRBJ2-7; 8 bases fit TRBD2. Germline CDR1 and CDR2: MGHRA and YSYEKL. The CDR3 totals 14 residues. V was clipped by 7 bases and J by 4 bases; unmatched bases: 9. The CDR3 DNA reads TGCGCCAGCACTCCGGGCGGGAGGATGTACGAGCAGTACTTC. Its protein is CASTPGGRMYEQYF.

CDR3 amino acids: CASGRVLSNQPQHF. The CDR3 DNA reads TGTGCCAGCGGTCGGGTTCTTAGCAATCAGCCCCAGCATTTT. The rearrangement uses TRBV28 and TRBJ1-5, with D unclear. CDR3 length: 14 residues. Between the trimmed V and J ends, which lost 8 bases and 0 bases, there was a span of 11 bases. Germline loops: CDR1 MDHEN, CDR2 SYDVKM.

This rearrangement joins TRBV29-1 to TRBJ1-2; unclear D gene. In germline, CDR1 is SQVTM, CDR2 ANQGSEA. The V gene lost 6 bases and the J gene lost 4 bases, with 15 bases spanning the gap. This CDR3 comprises 13 residues. The CDR3 bases are TGCAGCGTGAGGGCCGGGGTTGCCTATGGCTACACCTTC. This sequence encodes CSVRAGVAYGYTF.